This T cell receptor (beta chain) was observed in a study of blood T cell repertoires in COVID-19. Assay used: immunoSEQ multiplex PCR; TCRdb lists only in-frame clones, some missing. The data contain approximately 150,000 clones, more than 65% of them singletons. Each participant's cohort was designated according to participant-reported clinical history. CDR1 is MNHEY and CDR2 is SMNVEV in the germline V gene (reference sequence). The CDR3 sequence is 13 residues long. V shed 3 bases and J shed 9 bases, with 12 bases lying between them. The sequenced sample was PBMCs or T cells enriched from blood (not recorded which). The chain recombines TRBV27 with TRBJ2-1; D is unresolved. The source of this sequence is a man between 60 and 70 years old who had recovered from COVID-19. The CDR3 coding sequence is TGTGCCAGCAGTTTTTCCCCTGGTAGTGAGCAGTTCTTC. This encodes CASSFSPGSEQFF.